This T cell receptor (beta chain) was captured by sequencing in a study of T cell clonotyping in hematopoietic cell transplantation. Study-level information: Recipients' pretransplant samples followed cytoreduction. Study-level findings and limits: Graft donor and pretransplant recipient Inverse Simpson Index values predicted broader posttransplant TCR diversity. After transplant, recipient diversity fell while pathologically expanded clonotypes grew through day 180. Few recipient clonotypes overlapped donors; over 95% were de novo at given depth.

Documented time point: recipient sample about 28 days before transplant, after cytoreduction. CDR1 is SGHDN, CDR2 FVKESK, per germline. V lost 0 bases and J 4 bases, leaving 15 bases between the germline ends. CDR3 length equals 16 residues. Generated by immunoSEQ multiplex PCR, the TCRdb table keeps only in-frame clones and is missing some. In the table there are tens of thousands of clones, 90% to 97% of which are singletons. About this clone itself: Its antigen is as yet unknown.

The chain recombines TRBV14 with TRBJ1-2; no clear D. Source: peripheral blood mononuclear cells, taken before stem cell transplant. The clonotype comes from a woman in her 50s with acute myeloid leukemia. Some clones in this sample may be carry-over from other donors' samples. The CDR3 here is CASSQDEDPLAYGYTF. As DNA, the CDR3 is TGTGCCAGCAGCCAAGACGAGGACCCATTGGCCTATGGCTACACCTTC.